This TCR beta chain was obtained from a study of shared clonotypes between healthy human individuals. Whole-study results and caveats: The genetic and exposure-history diversity represented was limited by few donors.

In regard to this clone: The antigen remains undetermined.

Trimming removed 4 bases at V and 2 bases at J, with 12 bases between. There are 14 residues in the CDR3. Assay used: immunoSEQ multiplex PCR; TCRdb lists only in-frame clones, some missing. The sample lists roughly 320,000 clones, around 87% occurring once. The chain employs TRBV5-3 and TRBJ1-1; D may be TRBD1 (5 bases). TRBV5-3 is an ORF, with its function uncertain. Sequenced material: memory CD8+ T cells sorted from blood. As to subset: CD45RO+ cells pooled with CCR7-negative TemRA cells. The TCR was taken from a man aged 18 to 29 in good health. CDR3 protein: CARSPRDGNTEAFF. In nucleotides, the CDR3 is TGTGCCAGAAGCCCTCGGGACGGCAACACTGAAGCTTTCTTT.